The 14 T cell receptor beta chains below were found in one sample sequenced in a study of identical twins. TCRdb re-called the 5' RACE reads through MiXCR, storing one row per CDR3 protein. The table shows 350,000 to 450,000 distinct CDR3 sequences, with around 20% occurring only once. Sequencing was performed on naive T cells sorted from blood. These receptors all come from a man in his fifties or sixties in good health.

The chain carries TRBV28 and TRBJ2-7; TRBD1 matches at 7 bases. The CDR3 extends over 17 amino acids. Germline lookup yields CDR1 MDHEN and CDR2 SYDVKM. Trimming at V came to 5 bases and at J to 3 bases, leaving 16 bases not matched to a gene. The CDR3 DNA sequence: TGTGCCAGCAGTCCCGAGACAGGGAATGCCCCCTTCTACGAGCAGTACTTC. Its translation is CASSPETGNAPFYEQYF.

The chain carries TRBV20-1 and TRBJ2-7; the match to TRBD1 covers 9 bases. Germline CDR1 DFQATT, CDR2 SNEGSKA (reference sequence). J lost 9 bases, V lost 5 bases, and 14 bases had no gene match. The CDR3 extends over 14 amino acids. The CDR3 region has the DNA TGCAGTGCTGATGTGGGGACAGGGTCCAGCGCGCAGTACTTC. Amino acid sequence: CSADVGTGSSAQYF.

The chain carries TRBV25-1 and TRBJ2-7; 11 positions match TRBD2. The CDR3 is 15 residues long. Germline V gene data show CDR1 as MGHDK and CDR2 as SYGVNS. Trimming took 5 bases from V and 6 from J; bases not matched to a gene: 9. The CDR3 region is CASSRSGTSGSEQYF. The DNA of the CDR3 is TGTGCCAGCAGTCGGTCCGGGACTAGCGGTTCCGAGCAGTACTTC.

CDR3 protein: CASRGASDTQYF. CDR3 coding DNA: TGTGCCAGCAGAGGGGCGTCAGATACGCAGTATTTT. The J gene is TRBJ2-3, the V gene TRBV12-3 or TRBV12-4; D is possibly TRBD1 (5 bases). Trimming took 6 bases from V and 4 from J, leaving 8 bases between them. This CDR3 spans 12 amino acids.

J is TRBJ2-3 and V is TRBV29-1; 11 positions match TRBD2. The length of the CDR3 is 13 residues. The ends lost 7 bases at V and 6 bases at J; junction bases unmatched: 6. Per germline, CDR1 SQVTM and CDR2 ANQGSEA. The CDR3 coding sequence is TGCAGCGGTAGCGGGAGGGCCAGTGATACGCAGTATTTT. This sequence encodes CSGSGRASDTQYF.

This clonotype was observed a few times. The V and J genes are TRBV12-3 or TRBV12-4 and TRBJ2-1; 8 nucleotides agree with TRBD1. The CDR3 sequence is 15 residues long. V trimming: 2 bases; J trimming: 8 bases; junction bases outside the gene matches: 8. The CDR3 DNA reads as TGTGCCAGCAGTTTAATCGACAGGGGAAACGATGAGCAGTTCTTC. This codes for CASSLIDRGNDEQFF.

The chain couples TRBV10-2 to TRBJ1-6, with D possibly being TRBD1 (5 bases). The germline V gene has CDR1 WSHSY and CDR2 SAAADI. This CDR3 region has 16 residues. Trimming removed 2 bases at V and 0 bases at J, with 8 bases between. CDR3 DNA sequence: TGCGCCAGCAGTGAGCGGAGGGGCTCCTATAATTCACCCCTCCACTTT. It is translated as CASSERRGSYNSPLHF.

The chain is built from TRBV4-2 and TRBJ1-4; 7 nucleotides match TRBD1. CDR3 length: 15 residues. CDR1 and CDR2 from the germline V gene are LGHNA and YNFKEQ. Trimming cost V 5 bases and J 8 bases; bases outside gene matches: 11. The CDR3 nucleotides are TGTGCCAGCAGCGTCACAGAGGGGGCTCGGGAAAAACTGTTTTTT. Its translation is CASSVTEGAREKLFF.

The J gene is TRBJ2-7, the V gene TRBV9, with D unresolved. With 0 bases removed from V and 0 bases from J, the gap between germline ends came to 7 bases. The CDR3 runs 14 residues. Germline V lookup: CDR1 SGDLS, CDR2 YYNGEE. CDR3 sequence (DNA): TGTGCCAGCAGCGTAGCTTACAACTCCTACGAGCAGTACTTC. Translating it yields CASSVAYNSYEQYF. Combining the CDR3 with reference TRBV9 and TRBJ2-7 gives the whole variable domain DSGVTQTPKHLITATGQRVTLRCSPRSGDLSVYWYQQSLDQGLQFLIQYYNGEERAKGNILERFSAQQFPDLHSELNLSSLELGDSALYFCASSVAYNSYEQYFGPGTRLTVT.

The J gene is TRBJ2-5, the V gene TRBV7-2; the D gene is possibly TRBD1 (6 bases). Germline V gives CDR1 SGHTA, CDR2 FQGNSA. The germline V and J ends were trimmed by 4 bases and 5 bases, with 14 bases remaining between them. CDR3 length equals 14 residues. In DNA, the CDR3 is TGTGCCAGCAGCTCCCAACAGGGAAGGGAGACCCAGTACTTC. This gives the protein CASSSQQGRETQYF.

This clonotype occurred many times. The chain is built from TRBV4-2 and TRBJ2-2, with 8 bases that match TRBD1. The germline CDR1 and CDR2 sequences are LGHNA and YNFKEQ. J was trimmed by 5 bases and V by 1 base; bases with no gene match: 9. CDR3 length: 17 amino acids. This CDR3 reads CASSQVLGQGVTGELFF. CDR3 nucleotides: TGTGCCAGCAGCCAAGTACTAGGACAGGGCGTTACCGGGGAGCTGTTTTTT.

CDR3 sequence (DNA): TGCAGTGCTAGACCCGGGACCAATTACAATGAGCAGTTCTTC. Protein sequence: CSARPGTNYNEQFF. The V gene is TRBV20-1, the J gene TRBJ2-1, with D possibly being TRBD1 or TRBD2 (5 bases each). The V gene lost 2 bases and the J gene lost 4 bases, with 12 bases spanning the gap. This CDR3 comprises 14 residues. Germline V gives CDR1 DFQATT, CDR2 SNEGSKA (reference sequence).

This clonotype has more than one count but fewer than ten. This chain links TRBV7-3 with TRBJ2-3; 9 bases align to TRBD1. The CDR3 covers 17 residues. Trimming at V came to 3 bases and at J to 2 bases, leaving 9 bases not matched to a gene. Germline V lookup: CDR1 SGHTA, CDR2 FQGTGA. The DNA for the CDR3 is TGTGCCAGCAGCTTTACAGGGGGCACGAGCGCCACAGATACGCAGTATTTT. Its protein is CASSFTGGTSATDTQYF.

The table lists this clonotype with many counts. The gene calls are TRBV20-1 and TRBJ2-7; D perhaps matches TRBD2 (6 bases). Looked up from germline, CDR1 is DFQATT and CDR2 is SNEGSKA (reference sequence). This CDR3 is built from 15 residues. V shed 6 bases and J shed 6 bases, with 24 bases lying between them. CDR3 DNA: TGCAGTGCCGCCGAAGCCGGGACTCCCAAGAGCGAGCAGTACTTC. Translated, it gives CSAAEAGTPKSEQYF.